Each of the 5 T cell receptor beta chains below was sequenced from the same sample in a study of blood T cell repertoires in COVID-19 (dated by TCRdb to 2018 to 2021). Library method: the immunoSEQ multiplex PCR assay. TCRdb obtained this table from immuneACCESS and retained in-frame rearrangements with V and J assigned. These tables miss some clones; where compared with another copy, unresolved V genes account for less than half of the shortfall, and the remainder is unexplained. The sample profile shows approximately 250,000 clones; approximately 90% of them were found once. The ten largest clonotypes hold around 2% of the sample. The specimen sequenced was PBMCs or T cells enriched from blood (not recorded which). All receptors come from a woman aged 55-70 years in a cohort exposed to, infected with or recovered from COVID-19 (not recorded which).

The chain combines TRBV7-9 with TRBJ1-2; TRBD1 might be the D (6 bases). The CDR3 runs 15 residues. The V end was cut by 4 bases, the J end by 1 base, with 13 bases between. Germline values: CDR1 SEHNR, CDR2 FQNEAQ (reference sequence). CDR3 loop: CASSSSGDRNYGYTF. CDR3 sequence (DNA): TGTGCCAGCAGCTCCTCAGGGGACCGTAACTATGGCTACACCTTC.

CDR3 loop: CASSRTAENSPLHF. The DNA of the CDR3 is TGTGCCAGCAGCCGGACAGCTGAGAATTCACCCCTCCACTTT. The chain recombines TRBV2 with TRBJ1-6; possibly TRBD1 for D (6 bases). V lost 6 bases to trimming and J lost 7 bases, with 13 bases between them. This CDR3 is 14 amino acids long. Per the germline V gene, CDR1 is SNHLY and CDR2 is FYNNEI.

Here the CDR3 DNA reads TGCAGTGCTAGTCGGGACAGCCTTCTCAGCGAGCAGTTCTTC. Its protein is CSASRDSLLSEQFF. This chain uses TRBV20-1 with TRBJ2-1, with TRBD1 identical over 7 bases. The trim removed 3 bases at V and 10 bases at J, leaving 12 bases unmatched. Germline V gene sequence: CDR1 DFQATT, CDR2 SNEGSKA (reference sequence). This CDR3 has 14 residues.

This CDR3 reads CASSWAGQTGELFF. DNA for the CDR3: TGTGCCAGCAGCTGGGCCGGACAAACCGGGGAGCTGTTTTTT. V usage is TRBV11-1 and J usage is TRBJ2-2; D may be TRBD1 (5 bases). The CDR3 has 14 residues. The V end was cut by 4 bases, the J end by 5 bases, with 11 bases between. Germline CDR1 reads SGHAT; CDR2 reads FQDESV (reference sequence).

This clone appeared a few times. The chain uses TRBV4-1 and TRBJ2-1; the match to TRBD2 covers 8 bases. The CDR3 spans 15 residues. CDR1 MGHRA and CDR2 YSYEKL come from the germline V gene. The V segment lost 6 bases and the J segment 9 bases; nucleotides outside the gene matches: 13. The CDR3 loop is CASRHGTRGNGEQFF. For the CDR3, the DNA is TGCGCCAGCAGGCACGGGACTAGGGGAAATGGTGAGCAGTTCTTC.